This T cell receptor beta chain was captured in a study of blood T cell repertoires in COVID-19. The V gene's germline CDR1 is SNHLY and CDR2 FYNNEI. J lost 2 bases, V lost 3 bases, and 6 bases had no gene match. The CDR3 has 16 residues. Methods used by the authors: Scientists estimated how many nucleated cells there were by amplifying reference gene primers. Sequencing was performed with immunoSEQ multiplex PCR; in TCRdb, only in-frame clones are kept and a portion is missing. V and J calls and clone size are as listed in that table; D and trimming were resolved from the DNA. The table shows about 250,000 clones, with about four fifths occurring only once.

Source material: peripheral blood. The chain is built from TRBV2 and TRBJ2-3, with 9 bases aligning to TRBD2. The clonotype comes from a man older than 75 with acute or convalescent COVID-19. The CDR3 DNA is TGTGCCAGCAGTGAGGGAGCGGGGGGTACCACAGATACGCAGTATTTT. Amino acids: CASSEGAGGTTDTQYF. Complete variable domain (other parts from reference TRBV2 and TRBJ2-3): EPEVTQTPSHQVTQMGQEVILRCVPISNHLYFYWYRQILGQKVEFLVSFYNNEISEKSEIFDDQFSVERPDGSNFTLKIRSTKLEDSAMYFCASSEGAGGTTDTQYFGPGTRLTVL.